This T cell receptor (beta chain) is drawn from a study of OX40 agonist ivuxolimab in advanced cancers. Context from the whole study: The costimulatory receptor OX40 (CD134) was targeted by ivuxolimab, a fully human IgG2 agonistic monoclonal antibody. Partial responses occurred in three dose-escalation patients, of whom one had hepatocellular carcinoma and two had cutaneous melanoma. Prior anti-PD-1, anti-PD-L1 or anti-CTLA-4 therapy was permitted, and checkpoint inhibitors had been received by more than 35% of dose-escalation patients. Intravenous ivuxolimab was administered to patients every 2 weeks at six dose levels: 0.01, 0.1, 0.3, 1.5, 3 and 10 mg/kg. The dose-escalation cohort was about 87% male with a mean age of about 60 years, ranging from roughly 23 to 90. Peripheral TCRbeta sequencing aimed to test whether ivuxolimab altered TCR sequence diversity and caused clonal T-cell expansion. Among the roughly 50 dose-escalation patients, 19 had hepatocellular carcinoma, approximately 15 melanoma, 9 renal cell carcinoma and 9 head and neck cancer. The monotherapy dose-escalation portion (N of about 50 patients) of the phase I ivuxolimab trial is reported in the paper. Overall study outcomes, separate from this receptor: After ivuxolimab, CD8+ T cells had more expanded clones than CD4+ T cells on average. In partial responders in the 0.1-3.0 mg/kg groups, normalized peripheral clonal expansion was found to be among the lowest, especially among CD8+ T cells. At doses of 0.1 to 3.0 mg/kg, clonal expansion of both CD4+ and CD8+ T cells in blood was seen between baseline and week 6. Low levels of normalized T-cell clonal expansion were also seen in some patients who did not respond. The antigen specificity of the peripheral T cells that underwent clonal expansion was not determined.

The trial excluded patients who had a history of autoimmune disease or were on systemic immunosuppression. Peripheral blood for TCR sequencing was collected from all dose cohorts at baseline, on cycle 4 day 1, and on cycle 7 day 1. Samples were obtained from an open-label, multicenter, first-in-human phase I dose-escalation trial of ivuxolimab. Adults with locally advanced or metastatic melanoma, renal cell carcinoma, hepatocellular carcinoma or head and neck squamous cell carcinoma were enrolled in the trial. Before TCR sequencing, CD4+ T cells and CD8+ T cells from peripheral blood were sorted into separate populations. Note on this clone: It lacks a known antigen. No base qualities exist here, and no much larger clone lies one base off it.

V is cut by 0 bases and J by 8 bases, and the space between the germline ends is 14 bases. The cysteine opens and the phenylalanine closes a CDR3 of 15 amino acids. The sequence is cut down to CDR3 DNA, 45 bases in frame from base 1. CDR1 is given as MGHRA and CDR2 as YSYEKL, both from the germline V gene. Genomic DNA was isolated from the sorted cells so that the TCRbeta CDR3 region could be sequenced. TCRbeta CDR3 regions were sequenced using the immunoSEQ Assay. The clones in this table, taken by TCRdb from immuneACCESS, are in-frame only. Not every clone is retained; where verified, under half of the shortfall comes from an unresolved V gene, and the cause of the rest is unknown. The sample data list 65,000 to 80,000 clones, and roughly 91% of these were observed just once. The ten largest account for under 15% of the sample.

The source was CD4+ or CD8+ T cells sorted from blood, collected in a trial of the OX40 agonist ivuxolimab. The sequence was collected from an adult with an advanced solid tumor such as melanoma, head and neck, liver or kidney cancer. Recombination joined TRBV4-1 with TRBJ2-1; the D gene is perhaps TRBD1 or TRBD2, each of them matching over 7 bases. At the DNA level, the sequence is TGCGCCAGCAGCCAAGACGCAGGGGGGGCTGATGAGCAGTTCTTC. Its protein is CASSQDAGGADEQFF.